This TCR beta chain was sequenced during a study of blood T cell repertoires in COVID-19. Study-wide background: The United States, Italy and Spain provided the acute and convalescent COVID-19 samples.

Only in-frame clones appear in the TCRdb table, and some are missing; sequencing was by immunoSEQ multiplex PCR. The sample records about 70,000 clones, approximately 80% being singletons. The sequence was obtained from a human donor in a cohort sampled during active COVID-19. The sequencing sample was made of peripheral blood.

CDR3 residues: CASSYRGPGANVLTF. CDR3 DNA: TGTGCCAGCAGTTACAGGGGGCCTGGGGCCAACGTCCTGACTTTC. This chain joins TRBV28 and TRBJ2-6, with 9 positions matching TRBD1. V shed 4 bases and J 2 bases; nucleotides not matched to a gene: 0. Germline V gives CDR1 MDHEN, CDR2 SYDVKM. CDR3 length equals 15 residues.